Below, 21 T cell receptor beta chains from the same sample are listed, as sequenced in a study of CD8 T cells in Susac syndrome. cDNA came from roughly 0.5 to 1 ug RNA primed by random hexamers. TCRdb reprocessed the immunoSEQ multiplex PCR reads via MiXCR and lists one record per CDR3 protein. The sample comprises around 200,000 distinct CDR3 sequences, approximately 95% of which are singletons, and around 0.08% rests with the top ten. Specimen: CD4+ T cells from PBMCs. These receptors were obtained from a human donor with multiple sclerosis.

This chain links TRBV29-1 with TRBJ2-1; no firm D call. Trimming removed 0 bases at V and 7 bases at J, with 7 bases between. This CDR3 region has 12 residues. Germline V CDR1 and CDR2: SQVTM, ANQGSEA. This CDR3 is CSVEDAGNEQFF. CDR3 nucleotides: TGCAGCGTTGAAGATGCCGGGAATGAGCAGTTCTTC.

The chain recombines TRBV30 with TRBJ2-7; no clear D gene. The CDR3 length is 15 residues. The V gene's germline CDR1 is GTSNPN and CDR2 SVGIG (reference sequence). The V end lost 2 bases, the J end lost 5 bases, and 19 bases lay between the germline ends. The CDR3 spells CAWSPLSSIVHEQYF. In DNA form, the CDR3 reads TGTGCCTGGAGTCCCCTTAGTAGTATTGTCCACGAGCAGTACTTC.

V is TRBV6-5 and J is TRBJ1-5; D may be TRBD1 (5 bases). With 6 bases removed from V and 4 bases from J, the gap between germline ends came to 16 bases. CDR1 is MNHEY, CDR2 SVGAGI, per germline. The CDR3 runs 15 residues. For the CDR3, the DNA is TGTGCCAGCAGCTCACGAAGGGGAGGGAATCAGCCCCAGCATTTT. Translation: CASSSRRGGNQPQHF.

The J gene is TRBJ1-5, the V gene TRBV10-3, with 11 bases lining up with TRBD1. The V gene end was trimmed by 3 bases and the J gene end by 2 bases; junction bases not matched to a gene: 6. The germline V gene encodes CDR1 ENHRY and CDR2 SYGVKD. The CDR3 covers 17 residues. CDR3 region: CAISDGTGGRGNQPQHF. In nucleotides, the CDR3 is TGTGCCATCAGTGACGGGACAGGGGGTCGTGGCAATCAGCCCCAGCATTTT.

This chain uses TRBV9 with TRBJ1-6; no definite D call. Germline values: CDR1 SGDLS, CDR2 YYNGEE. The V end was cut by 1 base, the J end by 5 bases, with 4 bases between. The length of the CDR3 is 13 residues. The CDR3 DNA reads TGTGCCAGCAGCGTACGCGATAATTCACCCCTCCACTTT. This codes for CASSVRDNSPLHF. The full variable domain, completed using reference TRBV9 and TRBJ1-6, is DSGVTQTPKHLITATGQRVTLRCSPRSGDLSVYWYQQSLDQGLQFLIQYYNGEERAKGNILERFSAQQFPDLHSELNLSSLELGDSALYFCASSVRDNSPLHFGNGTRLTVT.

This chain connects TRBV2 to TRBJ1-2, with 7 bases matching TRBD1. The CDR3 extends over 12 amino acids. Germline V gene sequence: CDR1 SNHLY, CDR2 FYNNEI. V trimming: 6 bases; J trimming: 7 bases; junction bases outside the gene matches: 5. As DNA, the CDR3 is TGTGCCAGCAGGGGACAGACGGCTGGCTACACCTTC. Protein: CASRGQTAGYTF. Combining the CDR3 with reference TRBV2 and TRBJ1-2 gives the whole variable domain EPEVTQTPSHQVTQMGQEVILRCVPISNHLYFYWYRQILGQKVEFLVSFYNNEISEKSEIFDDQFSVERPDGSNFTLKIRSTKLEDSAMYFCASRGQTAGYTFGSGTRLTVV.

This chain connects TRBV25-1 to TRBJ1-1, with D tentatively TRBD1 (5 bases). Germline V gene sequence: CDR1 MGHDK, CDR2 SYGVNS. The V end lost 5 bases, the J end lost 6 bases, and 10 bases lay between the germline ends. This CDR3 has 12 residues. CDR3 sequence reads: CASSWGDAEAFF. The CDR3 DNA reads TGTGCCAGCAGTTGGGGGGACGCTGAAGCTTTCTTT.

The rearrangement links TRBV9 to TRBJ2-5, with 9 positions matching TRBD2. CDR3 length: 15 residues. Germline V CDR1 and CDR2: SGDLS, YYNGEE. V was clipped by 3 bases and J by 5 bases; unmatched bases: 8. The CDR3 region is CASSDSSGAGETQYF. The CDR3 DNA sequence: TGTGCCAGCAGCGACTCTAGCGGGGCAGGGGAGACCCAGTACTTC.

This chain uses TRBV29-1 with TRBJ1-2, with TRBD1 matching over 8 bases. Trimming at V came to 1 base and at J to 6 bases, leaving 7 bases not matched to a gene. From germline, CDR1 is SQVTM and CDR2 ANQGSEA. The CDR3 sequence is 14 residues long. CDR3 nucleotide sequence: TGCAGCGTTGAAGCTCAGACAGGGGTCCATGGCTACACCTTC. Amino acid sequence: CSVEAQTGVHGYTF.

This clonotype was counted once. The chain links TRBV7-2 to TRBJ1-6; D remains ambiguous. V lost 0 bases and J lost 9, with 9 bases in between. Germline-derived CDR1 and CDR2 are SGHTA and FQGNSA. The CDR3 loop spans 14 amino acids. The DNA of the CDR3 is TGTGCCAGCAGCTTAGCCGGCCGAGTTTCACCCCTCCACTTT. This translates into CASSLAGRVSPLHF. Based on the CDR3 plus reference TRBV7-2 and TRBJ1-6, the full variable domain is GAGVSQSPSNKVTEKGKDVELRCDPISGHTALYWYRQSLGQGLEFLIYFQGNSAPDKSGLPSDRFSAERTGGSVSTLTIQRTQQEDSAVYLCASSLAGRVSPLHFGNGTRLTVT.

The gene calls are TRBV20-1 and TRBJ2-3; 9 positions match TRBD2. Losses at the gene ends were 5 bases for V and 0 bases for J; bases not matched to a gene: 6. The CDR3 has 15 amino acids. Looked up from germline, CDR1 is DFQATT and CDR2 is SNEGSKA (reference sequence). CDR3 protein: CSALRGGTSTDTQYF. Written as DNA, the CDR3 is TGCAGTGCTCTGCGGGGGGGGACTAGCACAGATACGCAGTATTTT.

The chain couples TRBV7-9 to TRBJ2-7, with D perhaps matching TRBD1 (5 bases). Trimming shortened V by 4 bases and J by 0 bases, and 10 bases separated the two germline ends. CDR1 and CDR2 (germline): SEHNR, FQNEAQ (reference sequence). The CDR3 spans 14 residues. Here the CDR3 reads CASSSRQFSYEQYV. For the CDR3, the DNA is TGTGCCAGCAGCTCCCGACAGTTCTCCTACGAGCAGTACGTC.

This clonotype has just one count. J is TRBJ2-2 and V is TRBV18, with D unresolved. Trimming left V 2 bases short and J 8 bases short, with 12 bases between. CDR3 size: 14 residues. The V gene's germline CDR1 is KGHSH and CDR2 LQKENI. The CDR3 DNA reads TGTGCCAGCTCACCATTAACTCTGGGAGGGGAGCTGTTTTTT. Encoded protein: CASSPLTLGGELFF.

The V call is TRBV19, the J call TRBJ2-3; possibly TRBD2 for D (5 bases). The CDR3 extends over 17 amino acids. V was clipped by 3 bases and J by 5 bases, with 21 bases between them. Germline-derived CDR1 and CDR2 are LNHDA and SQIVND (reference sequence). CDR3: CASSMERGSPSRDTQYF. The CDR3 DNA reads TGTGCCAGTAGTATGGAACGGGGATCACCCTCCCGAGATACGCAGTATTTT.

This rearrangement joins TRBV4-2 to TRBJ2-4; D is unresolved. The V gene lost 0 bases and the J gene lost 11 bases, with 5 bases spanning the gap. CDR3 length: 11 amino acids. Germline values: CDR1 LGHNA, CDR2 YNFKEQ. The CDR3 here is CASSQDGVQYF. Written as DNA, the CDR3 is TGTGCCAGCAGCCAAGATGGTGTTCAGTACTTC.

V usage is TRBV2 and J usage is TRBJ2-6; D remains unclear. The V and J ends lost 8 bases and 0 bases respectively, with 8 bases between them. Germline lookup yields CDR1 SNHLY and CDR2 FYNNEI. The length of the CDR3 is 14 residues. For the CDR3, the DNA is TGTGCCAGCGGCAGGAGCTCTGGGGCCAACGTCCTGACTTTC. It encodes CASGRSSGANVLTF.

CDR3 amino acids: CAISPGRGSYNEQFF. CDR3 nucleotides: TGTGCCATCAGTCCGGGACGGGGGTCCTACAATGAGCAGTTCTTC. The chain couples TRBV10-3 to TRBJ2-1, with D maybe TRBD2 (6 bases). The V and J ends lost 5 bases and 1 base respectively, with 12 bases between them. Germline V gives CDR1 ENHRY, CDR2 SYGVKD. The CDR3 totals 15 residues.

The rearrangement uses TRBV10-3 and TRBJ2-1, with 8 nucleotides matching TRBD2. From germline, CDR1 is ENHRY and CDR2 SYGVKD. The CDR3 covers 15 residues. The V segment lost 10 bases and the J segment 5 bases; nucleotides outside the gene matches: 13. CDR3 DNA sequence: TGTGCCACATCAGTGGCAGCGGGGGTGAACAATGAGCAGTTCTTC. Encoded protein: CATSVAAGVNNEQFF.

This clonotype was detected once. The CDR3 DNA sequence: TGTGCCACCAGCAGAGAGCTAGCGGGGGCCTGGGATGAGCAGTTCTTC. As protein: CATSRELAGAWDEQFF. This chain uses TRBV15 with TRBJ2-1; 10 bases line up with TRBD2. Looked up from germline, CDR1 is LNHNV and CDR2 is YYDKDF (reference sequence). This CDR3 is built from 16 residues. With 0 bases clipped from V and 8 bases from J, the junction kept 7 bases outside the gene matches.

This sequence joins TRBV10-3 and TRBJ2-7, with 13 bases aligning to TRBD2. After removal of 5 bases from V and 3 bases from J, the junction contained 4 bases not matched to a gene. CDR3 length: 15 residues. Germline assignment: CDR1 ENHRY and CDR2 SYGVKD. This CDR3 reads CAISRGLAGVYEQYV. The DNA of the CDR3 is TGTGCCATCAGTCGAGGACTAGCGGGGGTCTACGAGCAGTACGTC.

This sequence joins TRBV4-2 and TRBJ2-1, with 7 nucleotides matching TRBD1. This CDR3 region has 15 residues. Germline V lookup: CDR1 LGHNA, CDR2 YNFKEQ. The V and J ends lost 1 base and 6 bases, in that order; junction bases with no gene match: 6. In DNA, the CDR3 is TGTGCCAGCAGCCAAGGGACAGGACTGAGCAATGAGCAGTTCTTC. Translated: CASSQGTGLSNEQFF.